This T cell receptor beta chain appears in the sequencing data of a study of shared clonotypes between healthy human individuals. Findings and caveats of the study: Only blood was sampled; tissue repertoires likely differ. In the sorted subsets, rarefaction showed sequencing was incomplete despite large depth.

In the sorted-subset replicate PCRs, approximately 200 ng DNA, roughly 30,000 T cell genomes, was used. Libraries were prepared by immunoSEQ multiplex PCR; TCRdb keeps only in-frame clonotypes and omits some of them. The sample has approximately 340,000 clones, roughly 80% seen once; the top ten hold more than 9%. Healthy HIV-negative adults without recent acute infections or vaccinations served as donors. Note on this clone: No antigen is known for it.

The V end lost 4 bases, the J end lost 7 bases, and 13 bases lay between the germline ends. Germline CDR1 SNHLY, CDR2 FYNNEI. The CDR3 totals 13 residues. The source is a young man in good health. The chain combines TRBV2 with TRBJ1-2; D call uncertain. Material for sequencing was memory CD4+ T cells sorted from blood. Subset reported: CD45RA-negative fraction. For the CDR3, the DNA is TGTGCCAGCAGTGTTGGAGGGAAAGGTGGCTACACCTTC. This codes for CASSVGGKGGYTF.